The rows below give T cell receptor beta chains drawn from one sample of a study of cytomegalovirus exposure and HLA in healthy donors. TCRdb's table, derived via immunoSEQ multiplex PCR, lists solely in-frame clones and lacks some. Of 95,000 to 150,000 clones listed, roughly 82% were seen once; the top ten hold roughly 1.5%. Sequenced sample: PBMCs. These TCRs come from a woman younger than 30 in good health and CMV-seronegative. Each CDR3 is given with its conserved first and last residue. D genes are given only for firm matches.

TRBV2,-,TRBJ1-2,CASSEETAYGYTF,TGTGCCAGCAGTGAAGAGACTGCCTATGGCTACACCTTC
TRBV7-2,-,TRBJ2-7,CACSSLRRNEQYF,TGTGCCTGCTCCAGCTTAAGGCGGAACGAGCAGTACTTC
TRBV6-5,-,TRBJ2-7,CASSYSWGSGYEQYF,TGTGCCAGCAGTTACTCATGGGGCTCGGGCTACGAGCAGTACTTC
TRBV11-2,TRBD2,TRBJ2-3,CASSTTSGLTDTQYF,TGTGCCAGCAGCACCACTAGCGGCCTCACAGATACGCAGTATTTT
TRBV5-6,TRBD1,TRBJ2-6,CASRTGVSGANGLTF,TGTGCCAGCAGGACAGGGGTATCTGGGGCCAACGGCCTGACTTTC
TRBV4-3,-,TRBJ2-5,CASSQEWGQGMETQYF,TGCGCCAGCAGCCAAGAATGGGGCCAAGGAATGGAGACCCAGTACTTC
TRBV6-6,-,TRBJ2-5,CASSYPQGNQETQYF,TGTGCCAGCAGTTACCCCCAGGGTAACCAAGAGACCCAGTACTTC
TRBV9,TRBD1,TRBJ1-4,CASSVGSGGIEKLFF,TGTGCCAGCAGCGTAGGTTCAGGGGGCATCGAAAAACTGTTTTTT
TRBV4-2,TRBD2,TRBJ2-1,CASSLVPTGTSIGNEQFF,TGTGCCAGCAGCCTCGTCCCCACCGGGACTAGCATCGGCAATGAGCAGTTCTTC
TRBV4-1,TRBD2,TRBJ2-1,CASSQDRGLAGPYNEQFF,TGCGCCAGCAGCCAAGATAGAGGACTAGCGGGACCCTACAATGAGCAGTTCTTC
TRBV6-5,-,TRBJ1-5,CASSHRDTENQPQHF,TGTGCCAGCAGTCACCGGGACACTGAAAATCAGCCCCAGCATTTT
TRBV6-1,TRBD1,TRBJ2-7,CASSAPGTGAHEQYF,TGTGCCAGCAGTGCCCCCGGGACAGGGGCCCACGAGCAGTACTTC
TRBV2,-,TRBJ2-5,CASSEASLGETQYF,TGTGCCAGCAGTGAAGCTAGCTTAGGAGAGACCCAGTACTTC
TRBV5-1,TRBD1,TRBJ1-2,CASSFGTGDAGYTF,TGCGCCAGCAGCTTCGGGACAGGGGATGCTGGCTACACCTTC